Sequencing of this TCR beta chain was carried out in a study of shared clonotypes between healthy human individuals. Overall study: The plates for each donor numbered three CD4 naive, three CD4 memory, two CD8 naive and one CD8 memory.

The CDR3 length is 13 residues. The V gene's germline CDR1 is PRHDT and CDR2 FYEKMQ (reference sequence). V gave up 3 bases and J gave up 1 base, with 6 bases separating them. About this clone itself: The antigen remains unidentified.

General study results and limits: It was expected that sequencing depth would affect clonotype sharing among donors. The study sampled only blood, and tissue repertoires likely differ.

Libraries were prepared by immunoSEQ multiplex PCR; TCRdb keeps only in-frame clonotypes and omits some of them. Of approximately 600,000 clones in the sample, around 95% were seen once. It was CD45RO-negative cells, positively selected for CCR7, that made up naive CD8 cells, with terminally differentiated effector memory CD45RA+ cells excluded. Input material: naive CD8+ T cells sorted from blood. The source of this sequence is a woman aged 30 to 39 in good health. The V and J genes are TRBV13 and TRBJ2-5; D is unclear. CDR3 sequence (DNA): TGTGCCAGCAGCTTCAATTCCCAAGAGACCCAGTACTTC. It yields the protein CASSFNSQETQYF.